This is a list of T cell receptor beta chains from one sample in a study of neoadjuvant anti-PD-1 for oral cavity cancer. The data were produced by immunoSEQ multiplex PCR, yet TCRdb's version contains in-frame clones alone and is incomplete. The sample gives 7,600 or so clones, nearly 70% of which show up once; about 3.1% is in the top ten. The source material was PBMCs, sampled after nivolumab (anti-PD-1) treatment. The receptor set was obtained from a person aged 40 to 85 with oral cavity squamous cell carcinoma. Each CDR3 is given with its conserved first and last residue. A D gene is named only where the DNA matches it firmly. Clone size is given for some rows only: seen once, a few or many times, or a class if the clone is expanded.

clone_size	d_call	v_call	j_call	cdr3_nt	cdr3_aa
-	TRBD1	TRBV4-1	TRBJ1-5	TGCGCCAGCAGCCAAGATCAGGACAGGGGTGGAGTTCAGCCCCAGCATTTT	CASSQDQDRGGVQPQHF
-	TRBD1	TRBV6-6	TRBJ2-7	TGTGCCAGCAGTTCCGACCGGGACAGGGAGTTCTACGAGCAGTACTTC	CASSSDRDREFYEQYF
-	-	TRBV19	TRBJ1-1	TGTGCCAGTAGTATAAGGGGTACGGGACCTGAAGCTTTCTTT	CASSIRGTGPEAFF
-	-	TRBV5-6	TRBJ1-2	TGTGCCAGCAGCTCCCCGCCGGGCTATGGCTACACCTTC	CASSSPPGYGYTF
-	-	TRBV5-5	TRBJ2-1	TGTGCCAGCAGCTTGGCTCTTAGGGGCAATGAGCAGTTCTTC	CASSLALRGNEQFF
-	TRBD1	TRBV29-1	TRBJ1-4	TGCAGCGTGCAGGGGGCCGCCACTAATGAAAAACTGTTTTTT	CSVQGAATNEKLFF
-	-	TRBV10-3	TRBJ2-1	TGTGCCATCAGTGGACAGGCCGCACCGGACAATGAGCAGTTCTTC	CAISGQAAPDNEQFF
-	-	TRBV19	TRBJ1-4	TGTGCCAGTCAAGACAGGAATAATGAAAAACTGTTTTTT	CASQDRNNEKLFF
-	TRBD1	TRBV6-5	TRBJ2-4	TGTGCCAGCAGTACAGGGGGGATGGGCATTCAGTACTTC	CASSTGGMGIQYF
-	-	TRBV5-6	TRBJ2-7	TGTGCCAGCAGCTTTGGGGGGGCCCCCTCCTACGAGCAGTACTTC	CASSFGGAPSYEQYF
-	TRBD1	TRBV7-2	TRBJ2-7	TGTGCCAGCAGCTTGTTCAGGGGGCAAGGCGAGCAGTACTTC	CASSLFRGQGEQYF
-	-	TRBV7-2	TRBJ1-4	TGTGCCAGCAGCTTAGACCAGGGCGAAAAACTGTTTTTT	CASSLDQGEKLFF
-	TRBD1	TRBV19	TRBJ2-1	TGTGCCAGTGAGGACAGGGGGCTTCGGCAGTTCTTC	CASEDRGLRQFF
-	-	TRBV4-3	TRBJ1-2	TGCGCCAGCAGCCAAGGCTATGCAGGTGGACGCGTTTATGGCTACACCTTC	CASSQGYAGGRVYGYTF
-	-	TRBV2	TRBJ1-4	TGTGCCAGCAGGTACTGGGGGCAGGATGAAAAACTGTTTTTT	CASRYWGQDEKLFF
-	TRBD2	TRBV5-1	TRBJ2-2	TGCGCCAGCAGCTTGACTAGCGGGGGCCTAATTCCCGGGGAGCTGTTTTTT	CASSLTSGGLIPGELFF
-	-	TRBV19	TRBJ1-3	TGTGCCAGTAGCACCCCCGTGGGGGCTGGAAACACCATATATTTT	CASSTPVGAGNTIYF
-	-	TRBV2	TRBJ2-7	TGTGCCAGCAGACCCGGGACGAACTCCTACGAGCAGTACTTC	CASRPGTNSYEQYF
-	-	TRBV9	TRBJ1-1	TGTGCCAGCAGCCGGGACGGGACTGAAGCTTTCTTT	CASSRDGTEAFF
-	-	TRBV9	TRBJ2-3	TGTGCCAGCAGCGTATTAACTGACCACACAGATACGCAGTATTTT	CASSVLTDHTDTQYF
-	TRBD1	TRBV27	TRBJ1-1	TGTGCCAGCAGTTTCGGACAGGCCAACACTGAAGCTTTCTTT	CASSFGQANTEAFF
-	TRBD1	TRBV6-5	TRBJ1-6	TGTGCCAGCAGTTACCGGGACAGTCATAATTCACCCCTCCACTTT	CASSYRDSHNSPLHF
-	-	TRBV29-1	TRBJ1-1	TGCAGCGTTGCAACCGGGACCGAGGGGGCTGAAGCTTTCTTT	CSVATGTEGAEAFF
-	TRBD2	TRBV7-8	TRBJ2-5	TGTGCCAGCAGCTTATTGGCGGGGGGTGACTATGAGACCCAGTACTTC	CASSLLAGGDYETQYF
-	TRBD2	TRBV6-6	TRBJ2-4	TGTGCCAGCAGCCACGGGGGGAACTTGGCCAAAAACATTCAGTACTTC	CASSHGGNLAKNIQYF
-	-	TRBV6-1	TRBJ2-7	TGTGCCAGCAGTTCGGACATGTTACGGGAGCAGTACTTC	CASSSDMLREQYF
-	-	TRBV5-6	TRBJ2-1	TGTGCCAGCAGCTCCTCAGGGGACCCCTACAATGAGCAGTTCTTC	CASSSSGDPYNEQFF
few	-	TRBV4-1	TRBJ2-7	TGCGCCAGCAGCCGGGGGGACAGTCGGGAATCCTACGAGCAGTACTTC	CASSRGDSRESYEQYF
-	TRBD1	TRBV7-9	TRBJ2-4	TGTGCCAGCAGCGCCTGGACAGGGGAATCCAAAAACATTCAGTACTTC	CASSAWTGESKNIQYF
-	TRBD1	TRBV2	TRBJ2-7	TGTGCCAGCAGTGAACGTACAGGGGCCTCCTACGAGCAGTACTTC	CASSERTGASYEQYF
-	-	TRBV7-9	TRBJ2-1	TGTGCCAGCAGCCTTTCCGAGGCAGCCCTCAATGAGCAGTTCTTC	CASSLSEAALNEQFF
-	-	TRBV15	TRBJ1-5	TGTGCCACCAGCAGTGATAGCAATCAGCCCCAGCATTTT	CATSSDSNQPQHF
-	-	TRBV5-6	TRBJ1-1	TGTGCCAGCAGCCCTGACACAGCGGCCAACACTGAAGCTTTCTTT	CASSPDTAANTEAFF
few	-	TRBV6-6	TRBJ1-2	TGTGCCAGCAGTTACTCGTTGCAGTACGTTAACTATGGCTACACCTTC	CASSYSLQYVNYGYTF
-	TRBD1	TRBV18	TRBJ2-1	TGTGCCAGCTCACCAAGACAGGGAACGTCCTACAATGAGCAGTTCTTC	CASSPRQGTSYNEQFF